Shown below are 8 T cell receptor beta chains from a single sample sequenced in a study of response to subunit inactivated influenza vaccine. A single record per CDR3 protein comes from TCRdb applying MiXCR to the RT-PCR reads. The sample yields around 790,000 distinct CDR3 sequences, around 20% seen once. Specimen: PBMCs from blood, collected 4 to 6 days after vaccination. These TCRs come from a man in his forties or fifties who received an inactivated influenza vaccine.

This clonotype turned up a few times. CDR3 in amino acids: CATATGGTDTQYF. CDR3 DNA: TGTGCCACCGCCACAGGGGGCACAGATACGCAGTATTTT. This chain uses TRBV15 with TRBJ2-3; 7 bases are a match to TRBD1. The CDR3 contains 13 residues. Losses at the gene ends were 8 bases for V and 1 base for J; bases not matched to a gene: 3. Germline V gene lookup returns CDR1 LNHNV and CDR2 YYDKDF (reference sequence).

The gene calls are TRBV5-1 and TRBJ2-3, with 7 bases that match TRBD1. Germline trimming cut 7 bases from V and 2 bases from J; bases unmatched to any gene: 7. CDR1 is SGHRS, CDR2 YFSETQ, per germline. CDR3 size: 14 residues. The CDR3 sequence is CASLQDRHTDTQYF. Here the CDR3 DNA reads TGCGCCAGCCTACAGGACAGGCACACAGATACGCAGTATTTT.

This clonotype was detected many times. CDR3 sequence reads: CASSFLRGYGYTF. In DNA form, the CDR3 reads TGTGCCAGCAGCTTCTTGAGGGGATACGGCTACACCTTC. The chain couples TRBV12-3 or TRBV12-4 to TRBJ1-2; tentative D call: TRBD1 (5 bases). V shed 6 bases and J shed 8 bases, with 16 bases lying between them. The CDR3 runs to 13 residues.

This clonotype has more than one count but fewer than ten. The chain joins TRBV20-1 to TRBJ2-3; TRBD2 matches at 7 bases. The V and J ends lost 3 bases and 1 base, in that order; junction bases with no gene match: 4. CDR1 DFQATT and CDR2 SNEGSKA come from the germline V gene (reference sequence). The CDR3 spans 14 residues. The CDR3: CSASASGRTDTQYF. The DNA for the CDR3 is TGCAGTGCTAGTGCTAGCGGCCGCACAGATACGCAGTATTTT.

A remark on this clonotype: Being one base from a much bigger clone, this may be a read error. The chain employs TRBV28 and TRBJ1-2, with 10 nucleotides matching TRBD1. Germline V gives CDR1 MDHEN, CDR2 SYDVKM. This CDR3 is built from 15 residues. This CDR3 reads CAISPRTGGVRGYTF. In nucleotides, the CDR3 is TGTGCCATCAGTCCCCGGACAGGGGGGGTTCGCGGCTACACCTTC.

This chain connects TRBV20-1 to TRBJ2-3; the D is unclear. Trimming removed 3 bases at V and 7 bases at J, with 11 bases between. This CDR3 is built from 12 residues. Germline CDR1 DFQATT, CDR2 SNEGSKA (reference sequence). The CDR3 sequence is CSARGWRNTQYF. The CDR3 nucleotides read TGCAGTGCTAGGGGTTGGCGGAATACGCAGTATTTT.

This clonotype was counted a few times. The chain has TRBV6-2 or TRBV6-3 and TRBJ2-7; 12 bases are shared with TRBD2. The CDR3 is 16 amino acids. V shed 4 bases and J 1 base; nucleotides not matched to a gene: 5. Germline CDR1 and CDR2: MNHEY and SVGEGT. DNA of the CDR3: TGTGCCAGCAGTTTCCGGACTAGCGGGGTTTCCTACGAGCAGTACTTC. This translates into CASSFRTSGVSYEQYF.

This clonotype has just a few counts. The J gene is TRBJ2-1, the V gene TRBV29-1; 8 bases are a match to TRBD2. After removal of 5 bases from V and 0 bases from J, the junction contained 9 bases not matched to a gene. The CDR3 length is 16 residues. CDR1 is SQVTM and CDR2 is ANQGSEA in the germline V gene. The CDR3 nucleotides read TGCAGCGTTTTTCGGGAGGGCCCGGGCTCCTACAATGAGCAGTTCTTC. Residues: CSVFREGPGSYNEQFF.